This TCR beta chain was identified in a study of glioma-infiltrating T cells after dendritic cell vaccination. For the study at large: Glioblastoma patients came from Phase I and II dendritic cell vaccination trials.

Only patients with spare fresh-frozen tumor and over two years of follow-up were included. The primer mix had 60 V beta and 13 J beta primers. Produced via immunoSEQ multiplex PCR; TCRdb's table is partial and in-frame only. The table lists fewer than 110,000 clones, about four fifths of them singletons. The CDR3 is made up of 16 amino acids. The germline CDR1 and CDR2 sequences are SGHAT and FQNNGV. Trimming took 0 bases from V and 1 from J, leaving 13 bases between them. Material: blood, obtained before dendritic cell vaccination. The rearrangement links TRBV11-2 to TRBJ2-7; D is ambiguous. This sequence was found in a human donor with glioblastoma. The CDR3 nucleotides read TGTGCCAGCAGCTTAGATCTTGCGACTCAGTCCTACGAGCAGTACTTC. Encoded protein: CASSLDLATQSYEQYF.